A single sample is the source of the 27 T cell receptor beta chains below, sequenced in a study of blood T cells in healthy people across ages. Next came a second PCR, run for roughly 6 to 11 cycles, which used a sample-barcoded 5' primer along with a J-beta primer mix. TCRdb used MiXCR to reprocess the 5' RACE reads, holding one entry per CDR3 protein. The table lists roughly 2 million distinct CDR3 sequences, around half of them singletons. The sequenced material came from blood. The receptors originated from a woman between 40 and 55 years old in good health.

This clonotype was observed a handful of times. The V call is TRBV12-3 or TRBV12-4, the J call TRBJ2-3, with TRBD2 identical over 8 bases. The ends lost 5 bases at V and 6 bases at J; junction bases unmatched: 13. The CDR3 is 16 amino acids. The CDR3 loop is CASSHFRGGGVDTQYF. CDR3 nucleotide sequence: TGTGCCAGCAGTCACTTCCGGGGGGGAGGTGTGGATACGCAGTATTTT.

This clonotype was found a few times. This CDR3 is CASSLPDRGKETQYF. CDR3 bases: TGTGCCAGCAGCTTACCGGACAGGGGGAAAGAGACCCAGTACTTC. The chain is built from TRBV7-2 and TRBJ2-5, with TRBD1 matching over 10 bases. Germline V gene lookup returns CDR1 SGHTA and CDR2 FQGNSA. The CDR3 loop spans 15 amino acids. V trimming: 2 bases; J trimming: 3 bases; junction bases outside the gene matches: 3. Full variable domain (rest looked up from reference TRBV7-2 and TRBJ2-5): GAGVSQSPSNKVTEKGKDVELRCDPISGHTALYWYRQSLGQGLEFLIYFQGNSAPDKSGLPSDRFSAERTGGSVSTLTIQRTQQEDSAVYLCASSLPDRGKETQYFGPGTRLLVL.

V and J are TRBV7-8 and TRBJ2-7; 14 bases agree with TRBD2. Per the germline V gene, CDR1 is SGHVS and CDR2 is FQNEAQ. V shed 5 bases, J shed 4 bases, and the junction held 13 bases outside the gene matches. CDR3 length: 18 residues. The CDR3 DNA sequence: TGTGCCAGCAGCAAGGGGACTAGCGGGGGTTTTATTGTGTACGAGCAGTACTTC. This encodes CASSKGTSGGFIVYEQYF.

The chain couples TRBV7-9 to TRBJ1-2; TRBD1 matches at 9 bases. Per the germline V gene, CDR1 is SEHNR and CDR2 is FQNEAQ (reference sequence). The CDR3 is 15 amino acids. After removal of 5 bases from V and 3 bases from J, the junction contained 7 bases not matched to a gene. For the CDR3, the DNA is TGTGCCAGCAGCCCAGCCTGGACAGGGGACTATGGCTACACCTTC. It translates to CASSPAWTGDYGYTF.

This clonotype appeared a few times. The rearrangement links TRBV5-1 to TRBJ2-5, with 8 bases fitting TRBD2. The V gene's germline CDR1 is SGHRS and CDR2 YFSETQ. The V segment lost 0 bases and the J segment 0 bases; nucleotides outside the gene matches: 1. This CDR3 comprises 15 residues. The CDR3 DNA sequence: TGCGCCAGCAGCTTGGCGGGACTAGACCAAGAGACCCAGTACTTC. It is translated as CASSLAGLDQETQYF. The whole variable domain, filled in from reference TRBV5-1 and TRBJ2-5, reads KAGVTQTPRYLIKTRGQQVTLSCSPISGHRSVSWYQQTPGQGLQFLFEYFSETQRNKGNFPGRFSGRQFSNSRSEMNVSTLELGDSALYLCASSLAGLDQETQYFGPGTRLLVL.

This rearrangement joins TRBV10-3 to TRBJ2-4, with TRBD2 as a possible D gene (6 bases). V was shortened by 0 bases and J by 6 bases, with 12 bases between the two germline ends. Germline-derived CDR1 and CDR2 are ENHRY and SYGVKD. The CDR3 covers 15 residues. The CDR3 here is CAISESSGRTNIQYF. In DNA form, the CDR3 reads TGTGCCATCAGTGAGTCTAGCGGTCGGACAAACATTCAGTACTTC.

The rearrangement uses TRBV27 and TRBJ2-3; D possibly uses TRBD1 or TRBD2 (6 bases each). V shed 10 bases and J shed 3 bases, with 17 bases lying between them. Germline V CDR1 and CDR2: MNHEY, SMNVEV (reference sequence). The CDR3 extends over 14 amino acids. CDR3 amino acids: CAISGEGGTDTQYF. CDR3 nucleotides: TGTGCCATCTCAGGGGAAGGAGGGACAGATACGCAGTATTTT.

V gene TRBV6-5 combines with J gene TRBJ1-4, with 9 bases fitting TRBD1. Trimming cost V 2 bases and J 13 bases; bases outside gene matches: 5. The CDR3 extends over 13 amino acids. Per the germline V gene, CDR1 is MNHEY and CDR2 is SVGAGI. This chain's CDR3 is CASSYPGTGRLFF. The CDR3 nucleotides read TGTGCCAGCAGTTACCCCGGGACAGGGAGACTGTTTTTT.

This chain links TRBV5-1 with TRBJ2-7, with TRBD1 matching over 9 bases. The germline V gene has CDR1 SGHRS and CDR2 YFSETQ. CDR3 length: 14 residues. J gave up 6 bases and V 3 bases, and 7 bases lay outside the gene matches. The chain's CDR3 is CASSWGGQGAEQYF. CDR3 in DNA: TGCGCCAGCAGCTGGGGGGGACAGGGAGCCGAGCAGTACTTC.

V is TRBV5-6 and J is TRBJ1-2; D gene ambiguous. V was trimmed by 1 base and J by 8 bases, leaving 6 bases between them. The CDR3 runs 11 residues. Germline-derived CDR1 and CDR2 are SGHDT and YYEEEE. CDR3 sequence (DNA): TGTGCCAGCAGCTTGAGGAGAGGCTACACCTTC. Encoded protein: CASSLRRGYTF.

This clonotype was observed a handful of times. This sequence joins TRBV12-3 or TRBV12-4 and TRBJ1-2; tentative D call: TRBD1 (5 bases). The CDR3 sequence is 14 residues long. Trimming removed 6 bases at V and 3 bases at J, with 14 bases between. The CDR3 loop is CASSAFGGDYGYTF. CDR3 nucleotide sequence: TGTGCCAGCAGCGCCTTCGGGGGTGACTATGGCTACACCTTC.

This clonotype occurred a few times. This chain links TRBV7-2 with TRBJ2-5; weak D call: TRBD1 (6 bases). CDR3 length: 16 amino acids. CDR1 and CDR2 (germline): SGHTA, FQGNSA. The ends were cut back, 5 bases at V and 4 bases at J, with 20 bases in the middle. The CDR3 DNA is TGTGCCAGCAGCCCCTTACCCCAGGGGTCAGGAGAGACCCAGTACTTC. It is translated as CASSPLPQGSGETQYF.

This clonotype appeared a few times. A read error is possible here, since a much larger clone lies one base away. The J gene is TRBJ2-5, the V gene TRBV5-1, with D perhaps matching TRBD1 (6 bases). This CDR3 is 16 amino acids long. Deletions cut 3 bases from V and 11 bases from J, with 26 bases between. Per the germline V gene, CDR1 is SGHRS and CDR2 is YFSETQ. The CDR3 protein is CASSSGRGGAVGEQYF. Here the CDR3 DNA reads TGCGCCAGCAGCTCCGGCCGTGGGGGCGCGGTAGGTGAGCAGTACTTC.

The gene calls are TRBV12-3 or TRBV12-4 and TRBJ2-3; possible D gene TRBD1, 6 bases. V was cut by 6 bases and J by 1 base, with 14 bases left in between. The CDR3 spans 15 residues. CDR3 in amino acids: CASSRQAPGTDTQYF. The CDR3 coding sequence is TGTGCCAGCAGCCGACAGGCCCCGGGCACAGATACGCAGTATTTT.

The gene calls are TRBV27 and TRBJ1-5, with D perhaps matching TRBD1 (5 bases). Trimming took 8 bases from V and 0 from J, leaving 11 bases between them. The CDR3 extends over 14 amino acids. Looked up from germline, CDR1 is MNHEY and CDR2 is SMNVEV (reference sequence). The chain's CDR3 is CASWGRRSNQPQHF. The CDR3, as DNA: TGTGCCAGCTGGGGCAGGCGTAGCAATCAGCCCCAGCATTTT.

This clonotype was picked up a small number of times. The chain joins TRBV3-1 to TRBJ2-1; 15 bases agree with TRBD2. The germline V gene encodes CDR1 LGHDT and CDR2 YNNKEL (reference sequence). This CDR3 is built from 16 residues. V gave up 4 bases and J gave up 7 bases; unmatched junction bases: 5. CDR3 loop: CASSPTGLAGGNEQFF. The CDR3 region has the DNA TGTGCCAGCAGCCCAACGGGACTAGCGGGGGGTAATGAGCAGTTCTTC.

The chain recombines TRBV27 with TRBJ2-7; D may be TRBD1 (5 bases). Trimming left V 4 bases short and J 6 bases short, with 19 bases between. Germline V gene data show CDR1 as MNHEY and CDR2 as SMNVEV (reference sequence). This CDR3 spans 15 amino acids. The DNA for the CDR3 is TGTGCCAGCAGTTCCCGGCCTAACACCCAGGGCGAGCAGTACTTC. Protein: CASSSRPNTQGEQYF.

The gene calls are TRBV7-9 and TRBJ1-1; no firm D call. The CDR3 is made up of 14 amino acids. Germline-derived CDR1 and CDR2 are SEHNR and FQNEAQ (reference sequence). V was cut by 2 bases and J by 0 bases, with 7 bases left in between. CDR3 sequence (DNA): TGTGCCAGCAGCTTATTAGTGTTGAACACTGAAGCTTTCTTT. This gives the protein CASSLLVLNTEAFF.

This chain connects TRBV7-2 to TRBJ1-6; no clear D. Germline V CDR1 and CDR2: SGHTA, FQGNSA. The CDR3 runs 14 residues. V lost 1 base to trimming and J lost 8 bases, with 9 bases between them. The CDR3 reads CASSLGGFDSPLHF. CDR3 coding DNA: TGTGCCAGCAGCTTAGGTGGTTTCGATTCACCCCTCCACTTT.

This clonotype was observed once. The gene calls are TRBV29-1 and TRBJ1-2; 8 nucleotides align to TRBD1. Germline V gene lookup returns CDR1 SQVTM and CDR2 ANQGSEA. Trimming cost V 4 bases and J 6 bases; bases outside gene matches: 10. The CDR3 is 14 residues long. CDR3 coding DNA: TGCAGCGTTGGTCGGACAGGGTCCCTGAATGGCTACACCTTC. It codes for CSVGRTGSLNGYTF.

V gene TRBV12-3 or TRBV12-4 combines with J gene TRBJ2-7; 10 bases map to TRBD1. The junction had 4 bases not matched to a gene; V was cut back by 3 bases and J by 5 bases. The CDR3 extends over 14 amino acids. This CDR3 reads CASSFWDRGHEQYF. The CDR3 nucleotides read TGTGCCAGCAGTTTTTGGGACAGGGGCCACGAGCAGTACTTC.

This clonotype was observed once. V and J are TRBV2 and TRBJ1-2, with D possibly being TRBD1 (6 bases). V lost 4 bases to trimming and J lost 2 bases, with 11 bases between them. CDR3 length: 14 residues. Germline CDR1 is SNHLY and CDR2 is FYNNEI. CDR3 loop: CASSVDSHNYGYTF. The CDR3 DNA sequence: TGTGCCAGCAGTGTGGACAGTCACAACTATGGCTACACCTTC.

V and J are TRBV4-1 and TRBJ1-6; no clear D gene. Trimming took off 0 bases at V and 10 bases at J, with 10 bases between the two ends. CDR3 length: 14 amino acids. Germline lookup yields CDR1 MGHRA and CDR2 YSYEKL. The CDR3 DNA sequence: TGCGCCAGCAGCCAAGACAGGACGGCCTCACCCCTCCACTTT. It codes for CASSQDRTASPLHF.

The chain carries TRBV4-1 and TRBJ2-7; D is uncertain. Judging by the DNA end, TRBJ2-5 fits better; the J call may be wrong. Per germline, CDR1 MGHRA and CDR2 YSYEKL. The CDR3 is 19 residues long. CDR3 region: CASSQAPPALGTTLGTQYF. The DNA of the CDR3 is TGCGCCAGCAGCCAAGCCCCACCGGCGCTAGGTACTACTTTGGGGACCCAGTACTTC.

The rearrangement joins TRBV9 to TRBJ2-1; a weak D match, TRBD1 (5 bases). The CDR3 runs 15 residues. Trimming removed 0 bases at V and 2 bases at J, with 9 bases between. Looked up from germline, CDR1 is SGDLS and CDR2 is YYNGEE. The CDR3 here is CASSVAQDPYNEQFF. CDR3 in DNA: TGTGCCAGCAGCGTAGCACAGGATCCCTACAATGAGCAGTTCTTC.

This sequence joins TRBV20-1 and TRBJ2-5; D is uncertain. The V and J ends lost 6 bases and 0 bases respectively, with 11 bases between them. The CDR3 spans 13 residues. Germline values: CDR1 DFQATT, CDR2 SNEGSKA (reference sequence). The CDR3 here is CSAPSTYQETQYF. The CDR3 DNA reads TGCAGTGCGCCGAGCACGTACCAAGAGACCCAGTACTTC.

V usage is TRBV7-7 and J usage is TRBJ2-1, with 11 positions matching TRBD1. The CDR3 runs 15 residues. Germline-derived CDR1 and CDR2 are SSHAT and FNYEAQ (reference sequence). The CDR3 protein is CASGDRGTSYNEQFF. The CDR3, as DNA: TGTGCTAGCGGGGACAGGGGGACCTCCTACAATGAGCAGTTCTTC.